The 21 T cell receptor beta chains listed next were all sequenced from one sample in a study of cytomegalovirus exposure and HLA in healthy donors. Measured with immunoSEQ multiplex PCR; TCRdb has only the in-frame clones, and not every one. This table holds about 240,000 clones, about 90% found once. Sequencing input: PBMCs. These receptors were obtained from a young woman in good health and CMV-seropositive.

This chain joins TRBV27 and TRBJ2-7, with TRBD1 identical over 8 bases. Trimming at V came to 4 bases and at J to 3 bases, leaving 26 bases not matched to a gene. This CDR3 is built from 21 residues. Germline CDR1 reads MNHEY; CDR2 reads SMNVEV (reference sequence). As DNA, the CDR3 is TGTGCCAGCAGTTCCCAGGATGACAGGGGTCTTGTGTACCCTAAAAACTACGAGCAGTACTTC. Translated: CASSSQDDRGLVYPKNYEQYF.

The V call is TRBV5-1, the J call TRBJ2-3; 10 bases fit TRBD2. The CDR3 is 16 residues long. CDR1 SGHRS and CDR2 YFSETQ come from the germline V gene. Losses at the gene ends were 4 bases for V and 5 bases for J; bases not matched to a gene: 10. CDR3 coding DNA: TGCGCCAGCAGCCCCGGGGCTAGCGGGAGTCTAGATACGCAGTATTTT. This codes for CASSPGASGSLDTQYF.

The chain joins TRBV21-1 to TRBJ2-2; the listed D gene, TRBD1, was not tested against the DNA. TRBV21-1 is designated a pseudogene. This CDR3 has 18 residues. Written as DNA, the CDR3 is TGTGCCAGCAGCAATCAATCAAGGGACACCGCGAACACCGGGGAGCTGTTTTTT. This translates into CASSNQSRDTANTGELFF.

This clone was observed a single time. The V gene is TRBV18, the J gene TRBJ2-5, with a possible D match to TRBD2 (5 bases). The CDR3 is made up of 13 amino acids. Germline CDR1 reads KGHSH; CDR2 reads LQKENI. The ends were cut back, 5 bases at V and 5 bases at J, with 12 bases in the middle. This CDR3 reads CASSEGRAETQYF. CDR3 DNA sequence: TGTGCCAGCTCAGAGGGCCGGGCGGAGACCCAGTACTTC. The full variable domain, with the rest looked up from reference TRBV18 and TRBJ2-5, is NAGVMQNPRHLVRRRGQEARLRCSPMKGHSHVYWYRQLPEEGLKFMVYLQKENIIDESGMPKERFSAEFPKEGPSILRIQQVVRGDSAAYFCASSEGRAETQYFGPGTRLLVL.

This chain connects TRBV6-5 to TRBJ1-1; possible D gene TRBD1, 6 bases. CDR1 is MNHEY and CDR2 is SVGAGI in the germline V gene. The CDR3 totals 15 residues. V was trimmed by 2 bases and J by 5 bases, leaving 15 bases between them. CDR3 bases: TGTGCCAGCAGTTACCGCCGGGACACCTTAACTGAAGCTTTCTTT. Residues: CASSYRRDTLTEAFF.

The J gene is TRBJ2-5, the V gene TRBV4-2; D not resolved. Germline assignment: CDR1 LGHNA and CDR2 YNFKEQ. Trimming pared 2 bases from V and 1 base from J, leaving 11 bases between. CDR3 size: 15 residues. The CDR3 is CASSQSTVGQETQYF. The CDR3 DNA is TGTGCCAGCAGCCAATCAACGGTTGGCCAAGAGACCCAGTACTTC.

The CDR3: CASSFSGTDTQYF. The DNA for the CDR3 is TGCGCCAGCAGCTTCAGCGGCACAGATACGCAGTATTTT. This rearrangement joins TRBV5-1 to TRBJ2-3; D unresolved. CDR3 length: 13 amino acids. Germline V gene data show CDR1 as SGHRS and CDR2 as YFSETQ. V lost 2 bases, J lost 1 base, and 5 bases lay in between.

The chain employs TRBV27 and TRBJ2-2; 8 nucleotides match TRBD1. Germline CDR1 and CDR2: MNHEY and SMNVEV (reference sequence). V dropped 5 bases and J dropped 1; count of bases not matched to a gene: 3. The CDR3 covers 15 residues. CDR3 protein: CASSRTGRNTGELFF. In DNA, the CDR3 is TGTGCCAGCAGTCGGACAGGGAGGAACACCGGGGAGCTGTTTTTT.

The chain is built from TRBV7-2 and TRBJ2-7; D uncertain. Deletions cut 6 bases from V and 3 bases from J, with 15 bases between. Germline assignment: CDR1 SGHTA and CDR2 FQGNSA. The CDR3 sequence is 14 residues long. The CDR3 DNA reads TGTGCCAGCAGTTACCCGGGTCGGGTCTACGAGCAGTACTTC. It yields the protein CASSYPGRVYEQYF. Drawing the rest from reference TRBV7-2 and TRBJ2-7, the complete variable domain is GAGVSQSPSNKVTEKGKDVELRCDPISGHTALYWYRQSLGQGLEFLIYFQGNSAPDKSGLPSDRFSAERTGGSVSTLTIQRTQQEDSAVYLCASSYPGRVYEQYFGPGTRLTVT.

The V call is TRBV18, the J call TRBJ2-7, with 7 bases fitting TRBD1. With 3 bases clipped from V and 2 bases from J, the junction kept 7 bases outside the gene matches. In germline, CDR1 is KGHSH, CDR2 LQKENI. The CDR3 extends over 15 amino acids. CDR3 region: CASSPGQAIPYEQYF. DNA of the CDR3: TGTGCCAGCTCACCCGGACAGGCGATTCCCTACGAGCAGTACTTC.

The CDR3 reads CASSVAPGGLNYGYTF. CDR3 in DNA: TGTGCCAGCAGCGTAGCCCCAGGGGGCTTGAACTATGGCTACACCTTC. V usage is TRBV9 and J usage is TRBJ1-2; 8 bases fit TRBD1. CDR3 size: 16 residues. V trimming: 0 bases; J trimming: 2 bases; junction bases outside the gene matches: 6. CDR1 SGDLS and CDR2 YYNGEE come from the germline V gene.

The V gene is TRBV18, the J gene TRBJ2-5; no firm D call. The V and J ends lost 2 bases and 6 bases respectively, with 4 bases between them. The V gene's germline CDR1 is KGHSH and CDR2 LQKENI. This CDR3 spans 11 amino acids. For the CDR3, the DNA is TGTGCCAGCTCACCATTAAAGACCCAGTACTTC. Amino acid sequence: CASSPLKTQYF.

The chain has TRBV2 and TRBJ2-4; perhaps TRBD2 as D (5 bases). Between the trimmed V and J ends, which lost 4 bases and 1 base, there was a span of 8 bases. The germline V gene encodes CDR1 SNHLY and CDR2 FYNNEI. CDR3 length: 14 residues. CDR3 DNA sequence: TGTGCCAGCAGTGGGGAGTGGGCCAAAAACATTCAGTACTTC. The encoded protein is CASSGEWAKNIQYF. Using reference TRBV2 and TRBJ2-4 for the parts outside the CDR3, the full variable domain is EPEVTQTPSHQVTQMGQEVILRCVPISNHLYFYWYRQILGQKVEFLVSFYNNEISEKSEIFDDQFSVERPDGSNFTLKIRSTKLEDSAMYFCASSGEWAKNIQYFGAGTRLSVL.

The table lists this clone with a count of one. This chain connects TRBV11-2 to TRBJ2-5; 7 bases fit TRBD2. Per germline, CDR1 SGHAT and CDR2 FQNNGV. CDR3 length: 14 residues. The V gene end was trimmed by 2 bases and the J gene end by 1 base; junction bases not matched to a gene: 1. The CDR3 region is CASSLSSGQETQYF. Written as DNA, the CDR3 is TGTGCCAGCAGCTTATCTAGCGGCCAAGAGACCCAGTACTTC.

The chain links TRBV5-1 to TRBJ2-7; a weak D match, TRBD1 (6 bases). Looked up from germline, CDR1 is SGHRS and CDR2 is YFSETQ. The CDR3 runs to 13 residues. V dropped 3 bases and J dropped 3 bases, with 10 bases sitting between them. This CDR3 is CASSSQGIYEQYF. The CDR3 DNA reads as TGCGCCAGCAGCTCCCAGGGGATCTACGAGCAGTACTTC. The complete variable domain, with remaining parts taken from reference TRBV5-1 and TRBJ2-7, reads KAGVTQTPRYLIKTRGQQVTLSCSPISGHRSVSWYQQTPGQGLQFLFEYFSETQRNKGNFPGRFSGRQFSNSRSEMNVSTLELGDSALYLCASSSQGIYEQYFGPGTRLTVT.

The chain carries TRBV5-4 and TRBJ1-3; D not certain. The CDR3 has 11 residues. Germline CDR1 and CDR2: SGHNT and YYREEE (reference sequence). Trimming stripped 6 bases from V and 3 bases from J, with 4 bases between. Written as DNA, the CDR3 is TGTGCCAGCACCAGTGGAAACACCATATATTTT. Its protein product is CASTSGNTIYF.

In this sample, this clone turned up once. The J gene is TRBJ1-4, the V gene TRBV5-1, with 9 bases matching TRBD1. The CDR3 extends over 14 amino acids. The J segment lost 12 bases and the V segment lost 3 bases, leaving 9 bases of the junction unmatched. The germline gives CDR1 SGHRS, CDR2 YFSETQ. CDR3 coding DNA: TGCGCCAGCAGCTCCGGGACAGGGACGATGGAACTGTTTTTT. It yields the protein CASSSGTGTMELFF.

The V gene is TRBV20-1, the J gene TRBJ2-5, with a weak D call TRBD2 (6 bases). This CDR3 is 10 amino acids long. CDR1 is DFQATT, CDR2 SNEGSKA, per germline (reference sequence). CDR3 DNA: TGCAGGGGGGGTCCGGAGACCCAGTACTTC. It encodes CRGGPETQYF.

The genes are TRBV11-2 and TRBJ2-1, with a weak D call TRBD2 (5 bases). The length of the CDR3 is 15 residues. Trimming removed 0 bases at V and 7 bases at J, with 13 bases between. Germline CDR1 reads SGHAT; CDR2 reads FQNNGV. The CDR3 loop is CASSLDHGEGNEQFF. In nucleotides, the CDR3 is TGTGCCAGCAGCTTAGATCATGGAGAGGGAAATGAGCAGTTCTTC.

V usage is TRBV28 and J usage is TRBJ1-2, with 7 positions matching TRBD1. The CDR3 is 14 residues long. J lost 4 bases, V lost 3 bases, and 5 bases had no gene match. Germline CDR1 MDHEN, CDR2 SYDVKM. CDR3 bases: TGTGCCAGCAGTTTCGCGAACAGGGGCTATGGCTACACCTTC. It codes for CASSFANRGYGYTF.

This clone came up a few times. The rearrangement links TRBV7-8 to TRBJ2-5, with D unclear. This CDR3 is built from 15 residues. With 1 base removed from V and 5 bases from J, the gap between germline ends came to 14 bases. CDR1 SGHVS and CDR2 FQNEAQ come from the germline V gene. DNA of the CDR3: TGTGCCAGCAGCTTAGATAGATCCGTCGATGAGACCCAGTACTTC. Its translation is CASSLDRSVDETQYF.